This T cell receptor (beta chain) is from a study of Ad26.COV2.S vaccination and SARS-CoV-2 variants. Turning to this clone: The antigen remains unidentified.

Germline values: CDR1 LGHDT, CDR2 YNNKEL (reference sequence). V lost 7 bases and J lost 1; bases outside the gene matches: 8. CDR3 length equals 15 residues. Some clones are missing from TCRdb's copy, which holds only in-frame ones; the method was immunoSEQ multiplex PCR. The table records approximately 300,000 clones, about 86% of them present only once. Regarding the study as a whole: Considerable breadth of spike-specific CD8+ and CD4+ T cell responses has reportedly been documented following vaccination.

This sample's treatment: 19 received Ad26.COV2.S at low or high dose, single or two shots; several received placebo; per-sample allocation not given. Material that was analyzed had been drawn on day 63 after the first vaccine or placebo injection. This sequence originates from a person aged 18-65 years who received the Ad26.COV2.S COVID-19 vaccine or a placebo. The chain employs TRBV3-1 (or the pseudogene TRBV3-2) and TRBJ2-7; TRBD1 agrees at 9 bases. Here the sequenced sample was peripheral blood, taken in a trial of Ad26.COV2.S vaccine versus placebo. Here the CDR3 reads CASTGSGQGSYEQYF. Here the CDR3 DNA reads TGTGCCAGCACGGGCTCGGGACAGGGATCCTACGAGCAGTACTTC.